Here is one TCR beta chain with its context. The sample originates from a study of CD8 T cells in Susac syndrome. Per germline, CDR1 SGHRS and CDR2 YFSETQ. This CDR3 contains 15 residues. Trimming pared 2 bases from V and 0 bases from J, leaving 10 bases between. The authors reverse transcribed roughly 0.5 to 1 ug RNA with random hexamers. With immunoSEQ multiplex PCR, TCR beta CDR3 was amplified across 54 Vbeta and 13 Jbeta. MiXCR, applied by TCRdb to the immunoSEQ multiplex PCR reads, yields one record per CDR3 protein. This table holds just under 150,000 distinct CDR3 sequences, around 94% found once. Negative magnetic isolation gave CD8+ and CD4+ cells; FACS enriched CD8+ TEMRA.

Sequencing was performed on CD4+ T cells from PBMCs. The gene calls are TRBV5-1 and TRBJ2-3; D is perhaps TRBD1 or TRBD2 (5 bases each). The origin of this receptor is a human donor in good health. The CDR3 sequence: CASSLSGPSTDTQYF. The CDR3 DNA reads TGCGCCAGCAGCTTATCGGGACCAAGCACAGATACGCAGTATTTT.